These 9 T cell receptor beta chains came from one sample sequenced in a study of blood T cell repertoires in COVID-19 (TCRdb year 2020). The library was made by the immunoSEQ multiplex PCR assay. Drawn from immuneACCESS, this table holds only the in-frame rearrangements with V and J called that TCRdb kept. Clones are partly lost; checked studies trace under half to an unresolved V gene and leave the rest unexplained. The sample table lists about 280,000 clones, around 84% of them with a count of one. Jointly, the top ten make up 2% to 3% of the sample. The sequencing input was PBMCs or T cells enriched from blood (not recorded which). All receptors derive from a woman aged 50 to 60 who had recovered from COVID-19.

There are a few counts of this clone. The chain is built from TRBV19 and TRBJ1-2; 7 nucleotides line up with TRBD1. Germline CDR1 reads LNHDA; CDR2 reads SQIVND (reference sequence). The CDR3 runs 15 residues. J was trimmed by 2 bases and V by 5 bases; bases with no gene match: 8. The CDR3 region is CASSFGTVPNYGYTF. CDR3 in DNA: TGTGCCAGTAGTTTCGGGACAGTTCCGAACTATGGCTACACCTTC. Combining the CDR3 with reference TRBV19 and TRBJ1-2 gives the whole variable domain DGGITQSPKYLFRKEGQNVTLSCEQNLNHDAMYWYRQDPGQGLRLIYYSQIVNDFQKGDIAEGYSVSREKKESFPLTVTSAQKNPTAFYLCASSFGTVPNYGYTFGSGTRLTVV.

The chain employs TRBV30 and TRBJ1-2; no reliable D call. CDR3 length equals 11 residues. In germline, CDR1 is GTSNPN, CDR2 SVGIG (reference sequence). V was shortened by 5 bases and J by 2 bases, with 6 bases between the two germline ends. CDR3 nucleotides: TGTGCCTGGGCCCCAAACTATGGCTACACCTTC. Translation gives CAWAPNYGYTF.

The chain carries TRBV14 and TRBJ2-7; TRBD2 aligns across 9 bases. This CDR3 is built from 14 residues. Germline CDR1 is SGHDN and CDR2 is FVKESK. The ends lost 1 base at V and 7 bases at J; junction bases unmatched: 5. The CDR3 nucleotides are TGTGCCAGCAGCCAAGGACTAGCGGTCGAAGAGCAGTACTTC. Translated: CASSQGLAVEEQYF.

The chain links TRBV5-4 to TRBJ1-1, with TRBD1 identical over 7 bases. CDR3 length equals 14 residues. CDR1 and CDR2 (germline): SGHNT, YYREEE (reference sequence). Trimming took 2 bases from V and 4 from J; bases not matched to a gene: 5. The CDR3 here is CASSFPGQTTEAFF. The CDR3 bases are TGTGCCAGCAGCTTTCCGGGACAGACCACTGAAGCTTTCTTT.

The rearrangement joins TRBV20-1 to TRBJ2-7, with a possible D match to TRBD1 (6 bases). The CDR3 length is 14 residues. Germline lookup yields CDR1 DFQATT and CDR2 SNEGSKA (reference sequence). V shed 3 bases and J shed 2 bases, with 14 bases lying between them. The CDR3 DNA sequence: TGCAGTGCTAGTACAGGGTTTCGAACCTACGAGCAGTACTTC. Amino acid sequence: CSASTGFRTYEQYF.

The genes are TRBV29-1 and TRBJ1-2; D ambiguous. Germline V gene data show CDR1 as SQVTM and CDR2 as ANQGSEA. The CDR3 has 14 residues. The V gene lost 4 bases and the J gene lost 0 bases, with 12 bases spanning the gap. This CDR3 is CSVVSQQANYGYTF. DNA for the CDR3: TGCAGCGTTGTTTCACAGCAAGCTAACTATGGCTACACCTTC.

The chain couples TRBV19 to TRBJ1-5; weak D call: TRBD1 (6 bases). Trimming removed 4 bases at V and 7 bases at J, with 14 bases between. CDR1 is LNHDA, CDR2 SQIVND, per germline (reference sequence). The CDR3 has 14 amino acids. The CDR3 region is CASSTATGLQPQHF. The CDR3 region has the DNA TGTGCCAGTAGTACAGCTACAGGGTTGCAGCCCCAGCATTTT.

The chain links TRBV30 to TRBJ2-2, with a tentative D call TRBD2 (6 bases). Germline CDR1 and CDR2: GTSNPN and SVGIG (reference sequence). This CDR3 contains 15 residues. The V and J ends lost 5 bases and 2 bases respectively, with 15 bases between them. CDR3 amino acids: CAWGLGGVNTGELFF. The CDR3 nucleotides are TGTGCCTGGGGACTGGGGGGAGTTAACACCGGGGAGCTGTTTTTT.

The chain carries TRBV9 and TRBJ2-3; 7 nucleotides line up with TRBD1. Germline V lookup: CDR1 SGDLS, CDR2 YYNGEE. The CDR3 covers 16 residues. V trimming: 0 bases; J trimming: 4 bases; junction bases outside the gene matches: 8. Written as DNA, the CDR3 is TGTGCCAGCAGCGTAGTGGGACAGCTGGTATCAGATACGCAGTATTTT. Its protein product is CASSVVGQLVSDTQYF. Complete variable domain (other parts from reference TRBV9 and TRBJ2-3): DSGVTQTPKHLITATGQRVTLRCSPRSGDLSVYWYQQSLDQGLQFLIQYYNGEERAKGNILERFSAQQFPDLHSELNLSSLELGDSALYFCASSVVGQLVSDTQYFGPGTRLTVL.